These T cell receptor beta chains were read from a single sample in a study of cytotoxic CD8 clonotypes in ibrutinib-treated CLL. Libraries were prepared by immunoSEQ multiplex PCR; TCRdb keeps only in-frame clonotypes and omits some of them. The repertoire holds 80,000 to 95,000 clones, 70% to 80% seen once, with roughly 5% in the top ten. This specimen consisted of PBMCs, obtained after 12 months of ibrutinib treatment. These receptors were taken from a human donor with chronic lymphocytic leukemia. The CDR3 runs from the conserved cysteine through the conserved F or W. Fields, in order: clone size, D gene, V gene, J gene, CDR3 protein, CDR3 DNA. The D gene is left open where the match is weak. A clone size is listed for some rows: how often the clone was seen (once, few, many), or a class if it is expanded.

-,-,TRBV4-3,TRBJ2-7,CASSQNLQGGSYEQYF,TGCGCCAGCAGCCAAAACCTCCAGGGAGGATCCTACGAGCAGTACTTC
-,TRBD2,TRBV7-8,TRBJ2-2,CASSFGLAETGELFF,TGTGCCAGCAGCTTCGGGCTAGCGGAAACCGGGGAGCTGTTTTTT
-,-,TRBV11-3,TRBJ2-5,CASSLGGSQETQYF,TGTGCCAGCAGCTTAGGTGGTAGCCAGGAGACCCAGTACTTC
few,TRBD2,TRBV5-1,TRBJ2-5,CASSRSGGQETQYF,TGCGCCAGCAGCCGTAGCGGGGGCCAAGAGACCCAGTACTTC
-,-,TRBV7-6,TRBJ2-7,CASSLARGYEQYF,TGTGCCAGCAGCTTAGCCAGGGGCTACGAGCAGTACTTC
-,TRBD2,TRBV5-1,TRBJ2-1,CASSQLAGGPSSYNEQFF,TGCGCCAGCAGCCAACTAGCGGGAGGGCCAAGCTCCTACAATGAGCAGTTCTTC
-,TRBD2,TRBV7-6,TRBJ2-5,CASSLGLAAAGTQYF,TGTGCCAGCAGCTTAGGGCTAGCGGCGGCGGGTACCCAGTACTTC
-,-,TRBV28,TRBJ2-2,CASTWRRVRTGELFF,TGTGCCAGCACCTGGAGGAGGGTGAGGACCGGGGAGCTGTTTTTT
-,-,TRBV6-4,TRBJ1-1,CASSDSPNTEAFF,TGTGCCAGCAGTGACTCCCCGAACACTGAAGCTTTCTTT
-,-,TRBV27,TRBJ1-2,CASSLSSHRAYNYGYTF,TGTGCCAGCAGTTTATCGAGCCACCGGGCCTATAACTATGGCTACACCTTC
few,TRBD2,TRBV2,TRBJ2-5,CASTGLAGETQYF,TGTGCCAGCACAGGGCTAGCGGGAGAGACCCAGTACTTC
few,TRBD1,TRBV7-9,TRBJ1-2,CASSPQGNYGYTF,TGTGCCAGCAGCCCACAGGGGAACTATGGCTACACCTTC
few,-,TRBV5-5,TRBJ2-1,CASSRDGDSYNEQFF,TGTGCCAGCAGCAGGGACGGTGACTCCTACAATGAGCAGTTCTTC
-,-,TRBV12-5,TRBJ1-2,CASGLVLRAGGYTF,TGTGCTAGTGGTTTGGTACTACGGGCCGGGGGCTACACCTTC
-,-,TRBV19,TRBJ2-7,CASSLSAGWGYEQYF,TGTGCCAGTAGTCTCTCCGCAGGGTGGGGGTACGAGCAGTACTTC
once,-,TRBV20-1,TRBJ1-2,CSASDGYGYTF,TGCAGTGCTAGTGATGGCTATGGCTACACCTTC
-,-,TRBV5-1,TRBJ2-5,CASSPQVSHVETQYF,TGCGCCAGCAGCCCACAGGTTTCCCATGTGGAGACCCAGTACTTC
-,-,TRBV12-2,TRBJ1-5,CASRLAQDGENQPQHF,TGTGCAAGTCGCTTAGCACAGGACGGGGAGAATCAGCCCCAGCATTTT
-,-,TRBV4-3,TRBJ1-6,CASSQETGQALNNSPLHF,TGCGCCAGCAGCCAAGAGACTGGCCAGGCCTTAAATAATTCACCCCTCCACTTT
-,-,TRBV2,TRBJ2-5,CASSEGTETQYF,TGTGCCAGCAGTGAAGGAACGGAGACCCAGTACTTC
-,TRBD1,TRBV4-1,TRBJ1-1,CASSQDGTGADTEAFF,TGCGCCAGCAGCCAAGATGGGACAGGGGCCGACACTGAAGCTTTCTTT
-,-,TRBV10-2,TRBJ2-7,CASSPGRGLYEQYF,TGCGCCAGCAGTCCGGGGCGGGGCCTCTACGAGCAGTACTTC
-,-,TRBV28,TRBJ2-7,CASRPSGLPIREQYF,TGTGCCAGCAGACCCTCGGGACTTCCCATCCGCGAGCAGTACTTC
-,-,TRBV5-4,TRBJ2-5,CASSSVGPAQETQYF,TGTGCCAGCAGCTCGGTCGGGCCCGCACAAGAGACCCAGTACTTC
few,-,TRBV2,TRBJ1-5,CASSDLTRSQPQHF,TGTGCCAGCAGCGACCTCACACGTAGTCAGCCCCAGCATTTT
-,TRBD1,TRBV7-9,TRBJ1-1,CASSPGQGGEAFF,TGTGCCAGCAGCCCGGGACAAGGGGGCGAAGCTTTCTTT
-,-,TRBV28,TRBJ2-3,CASRPAGAIDTQYF,TGTGCCAGCAGACCCGCGGGGGCGATAGATACGCAGTATTTT
-,TRBD1,TRBV27,TRBJ2-4,CASSLSRTGAKNIQYF,TGTGCCAGCAGTTTATCCAGGACAGGGGCCAAAAACATTCAGTACTTC
-,-,TRBV4-3,TRBJ1-2,CASSQNWGPRNYGYTF,TGCGCCAGCAGCCAAAACTGGGGCCCAAGGAACTATGGCTACACCTTC
-,-,TRBV2,TRBJ2-7,CASSEGQVSEQYF,TGTGCCAGCAGTGAAGGGCAGGTTAGCGAGCAGTACTTC
once,TRBD2,TRBV7-2,TRBJ2-7,CASSRSPAGGPRQYF,TGTGCCAGCAGCCGGTCCCCGGCGGGGGGGCCCAGGCAGTACTTC
few,-,TRBV11-2,TRBJ1-6,CASSTDSSNSPLHF,TGTGCCAGCAGCACCGACAGCAGTAATTCACCCCTCCACTTT
once,-,TRBV7-8,TRBJ2-3,CASSLGMTGTHTDTQYF,TGTGCCAGCAGCTTGGGGATGACCGGGACGCACACAGATACGCAGTATTTT
-,-,TRBV7-2,TRBJ2-1,CASSRPPDRNEQFF,TGTGCCAGCAGCCGGCCCCCGGACCGCAATGAGCAGTTCTTC
many,-,TRBV9,TRBJ2-2,CASSVGWGGELFF,TGTGCCAGCAGCGTGGGGTGGGGCGGGGAGCTGTTTTTT
-,-,TRBV28,TRBJ2-7,CASSLFGRNEQYF,TGTGCCAGCAGTTTATTCGGGAGAAACGAGCAGTACTTC
few,-,TRBV7-3,TRBJ1-1,CASSLGFDTEAFF,TGTGCCAGCAGCTTAGGGTTCGACACTGAAGCTTTCTTT
-,-,TRBV7-2,TRBJ1-5,CASSLEVNQPQHF,TGTGCCAGCAGCCTCGAGGTCAATCAGCCCCAGCATTTT
-,-,TRBV10-3,TRBJ1-4,CAISPGEDNEKLFF,TGTGCCATCAGTCCAGGGGAGGATAATGAAAAACTGTTTTTT
few,-,TRBV7-8,TRBJ1-1,CASIFGTQNTEAFF,TGTGCCAGCATCTTTGGGACACAGAACACTGAAGCTTTCTTT
-,-,TRBV19,TRBJ1-4,CASSWATNEKLFF,TGTGCCAGTAGTTGGGCAACTAATGAAAAACTGTTTTTT
-,-,TRBV5-6,TRBJ2-3,CASSLGLSTDTQYF,TGTGCCAGCAGCTTGGGGTTGAGCACAGATACGCAGTATTTT
-,TRBD2,TRBV5-1,TRBJ2-5,CASSYGTSGRAGETQYF,TGCGCCAGCAGCTACGGGACTAGCGGGAGGGCCGGGGAGACCCAGTACTTC
-,TRBD2,TRBV6-5,TRBJ2-2,CASNPGGSPGELFF,TGTGCCAGCAACCCGGGGGGGTCCCCCGGGGAGCTGTTTTTT
once,-,TRBV11-2,TRBJ2-1,CASSSSLGAAWNEQFF,TGTGCCAGCAGCTCCTCCCTGGGGGCGGCGTGGAATGAGCAGTTCTTC
many,-,TRBV9,TRBJ1-2,CASSEAHNGYTF,TGTGCCAGCAGCGAAGCCCACAATGGCTACACCTTC
-,TRBD1,TRBV27,TRBJ1-2,CASSFPGQGAEGGNTF,TGTGCCAGCAGTTTCCCAGGACAGGGGGCGGAAGGGGGGAACACCTTC
-,-,TRBV28,TRBJ1-5,CASSPGPINQPQHF,TGTGCCAGCAGCCCCGGACCGATCAATCAGCCCCAGCATTTT
-,-,TRBV4-3,TRBJ2-7,CASSQQREIHEQYF,TGCGCCAGCAGCCAACAGAGAGAGATCCACGAGCAGTACTTC
-,-,TRBV10-3,TRBJ2-2,CAISDSGINTGELFF,TGTGCCATCAGTGATTCCGGGATCAACACCGGGGAGCTGTTTTTT
-,TRBD2,TRBV29-1,TRBJ2-3,CSAGGAGLPRADTQYF,TGCAGCGCCGGGGGGGCAGGTTTGCCCAGGGCAGATACGCAGTATTTT
-,-,TRBV6-5,TRBJ1-1,CASRRRGFGPEAFF,TGTGCCAGCAGACGACGCGGGTTCGGACCGGAAGCTTTCTTT
-,TRBD2,TRBV9,TRBJ2-5,CASSVGLAGGETQYF,TGTGCCAGCAGCGTGGGACTAGCGGGAGGAGAGACCCAGTACTTC
-,-,TRBV5-5,TRBJ1-4,CASSPWGAPKLFF,TGTGCCAGCAGCCCCTGGGGGGCCCCGAAACTGTTTTTT
once,TRBD1,TRBV11-2,TRBJ1-5,CASSSPRDRGQPQHF,TGTGCCAGCAGCTCCCCGAGGGACAGGGGTCAGCCCCAGCATTTT
-,TRBD1,TRBV30,TRBJ1-5,CAWSGQGGQPQHF,TGTGCCTGGAGCGGGCAGGGGGGTCAGCCCCAGCATTTT
-,-,TRBV6-5,TRBJ1-1,CASKTVAEAFF,TGTGCCAGCAAGACAGTCGCTGAAGCTTTCTTT
once,TRBD1,TRBV6-4,TRBJ2-1,CASSDRQGLYNEQFF,TGTGCCAGCAGTGACCGACAGGGTCTGTACAATGAGCAGTTCTTC
-,-,TRBV5-1,TRBJ2-2,CASSPRVAGELFF,TGCGCCAGCAGCCCCAGGGTTGCCGGGGAGCTGTTTTTT
-,TRBD1,TRBV5-1,TRBJ1-2,CASSSGTANYGYTF,TGCGCCAGCAGCTCCGGGACAGCTAACTATGGCTACACCTTC